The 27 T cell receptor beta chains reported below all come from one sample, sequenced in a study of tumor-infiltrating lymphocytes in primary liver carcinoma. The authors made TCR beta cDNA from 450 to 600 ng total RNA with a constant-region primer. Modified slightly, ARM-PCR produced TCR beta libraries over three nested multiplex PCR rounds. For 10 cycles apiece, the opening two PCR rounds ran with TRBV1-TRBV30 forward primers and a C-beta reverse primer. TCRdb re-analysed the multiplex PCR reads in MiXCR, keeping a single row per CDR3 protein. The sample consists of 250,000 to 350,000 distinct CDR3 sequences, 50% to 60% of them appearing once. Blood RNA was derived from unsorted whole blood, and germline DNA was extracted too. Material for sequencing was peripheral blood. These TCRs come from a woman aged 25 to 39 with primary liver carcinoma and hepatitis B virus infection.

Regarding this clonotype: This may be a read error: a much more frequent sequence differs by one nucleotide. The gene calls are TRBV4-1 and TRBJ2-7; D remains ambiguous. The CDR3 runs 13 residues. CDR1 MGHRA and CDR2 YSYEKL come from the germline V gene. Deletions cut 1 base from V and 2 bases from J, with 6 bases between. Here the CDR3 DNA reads TGCGCCAGCAGCCAAGGTGGGGCCTACGAGCAGTACTTC. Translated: CASSQGGAYEQYF.

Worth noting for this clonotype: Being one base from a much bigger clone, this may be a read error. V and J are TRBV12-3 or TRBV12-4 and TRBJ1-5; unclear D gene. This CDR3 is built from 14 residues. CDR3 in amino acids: CASSLKGSERPRHF. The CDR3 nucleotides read TGTGCCAGCAGTTTAAAGGGATCTGAGAGGCCCCGGCATTTT.

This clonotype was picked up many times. CDR3 DNA: TGCAGCGTGAAACGACAGGGTGGTGAAAAACTGTTTTTT. Translation: CSVKRQGGEKLFF. The V and J genes are TRBV29-1 and TRBJ1-4; 7 bases map to TRBD1. Looked up from germline, CDR1 is SQVTM and CDR2 is ANQGSEA. Unmatched junction bases numbered 8, after V lost 6 bases and J lost 7 bases. CDR3 length: 13 residues.

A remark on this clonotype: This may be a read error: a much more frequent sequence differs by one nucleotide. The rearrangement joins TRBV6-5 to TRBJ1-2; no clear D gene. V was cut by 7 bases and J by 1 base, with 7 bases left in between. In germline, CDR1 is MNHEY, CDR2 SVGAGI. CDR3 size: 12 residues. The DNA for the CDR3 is TGTGCCAGCATACAGATTAACTATGGCTACACCTTC. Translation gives CASIQINYGYTF.

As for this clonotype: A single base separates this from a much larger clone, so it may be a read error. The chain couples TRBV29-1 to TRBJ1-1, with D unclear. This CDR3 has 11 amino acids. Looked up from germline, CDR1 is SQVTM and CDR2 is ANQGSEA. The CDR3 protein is CSAQANTGAFF. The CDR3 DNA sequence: TGCAGCGCACAAGCGAACACTGGAGCTTTCTTT.

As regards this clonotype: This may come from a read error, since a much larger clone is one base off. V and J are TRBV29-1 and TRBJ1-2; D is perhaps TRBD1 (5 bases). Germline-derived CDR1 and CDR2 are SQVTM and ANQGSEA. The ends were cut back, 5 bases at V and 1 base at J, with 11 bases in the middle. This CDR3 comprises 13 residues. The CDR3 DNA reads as TGCAGCGTTCCGGACACGGGTAACTATGGCTACACCTTC. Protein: CSVPDTGNYGYTF.

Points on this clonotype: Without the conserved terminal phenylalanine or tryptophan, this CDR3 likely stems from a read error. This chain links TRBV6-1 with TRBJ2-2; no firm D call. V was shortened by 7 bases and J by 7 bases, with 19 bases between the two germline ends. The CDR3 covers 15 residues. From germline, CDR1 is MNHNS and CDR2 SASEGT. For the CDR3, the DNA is TGTGCCAGCACCGGTATACATGGAACCGGCGGGGAGCTGTTTTTA. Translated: CASTGIHGTGGELFL.

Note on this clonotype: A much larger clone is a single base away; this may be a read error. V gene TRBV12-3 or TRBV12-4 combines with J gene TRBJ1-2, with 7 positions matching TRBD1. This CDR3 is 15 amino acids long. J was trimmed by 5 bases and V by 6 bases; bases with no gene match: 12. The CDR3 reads CASRPGQSVKYGYTF. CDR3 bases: TGTGCCAGCAGGCCGGGACAGTCAGTCAAGTATGGCTACACCTTC.

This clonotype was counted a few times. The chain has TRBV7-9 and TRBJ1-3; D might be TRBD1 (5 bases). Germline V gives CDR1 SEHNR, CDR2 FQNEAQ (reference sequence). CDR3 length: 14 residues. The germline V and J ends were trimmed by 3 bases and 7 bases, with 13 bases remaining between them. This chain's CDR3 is CASSFGRGVNTIYF. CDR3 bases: TGTGCCAGCAGCTTCGGGCGGGGGGTCAACACCATATATTTT.

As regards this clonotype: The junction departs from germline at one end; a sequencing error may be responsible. CDR3 DNA: TGTGTCAGCAGTCAAACCGGGTCCCACCCCTACAATAAGCAGTTCTTC. Translated: CVSSQTGSHPYNKQFF. The rearrangement uses TRBV11-3 and TRBJ2-1, with D unresolved. Per germline, CDR1 SGHNT and CDR2 YENEEA. The CDR3 is 16 residues long.

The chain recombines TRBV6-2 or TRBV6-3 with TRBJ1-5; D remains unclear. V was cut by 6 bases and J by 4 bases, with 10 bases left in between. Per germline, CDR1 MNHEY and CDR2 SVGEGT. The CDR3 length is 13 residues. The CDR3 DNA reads TGTGCCAGCAGCATCCAGGTGAATCAGCCCCAGCATTTT. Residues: CASSIQVNQPQHF.

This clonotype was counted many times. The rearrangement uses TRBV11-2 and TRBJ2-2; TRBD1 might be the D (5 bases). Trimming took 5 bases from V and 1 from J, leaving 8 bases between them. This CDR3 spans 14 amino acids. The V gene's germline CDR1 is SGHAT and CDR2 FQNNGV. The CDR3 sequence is CASSRRGNTGELFF. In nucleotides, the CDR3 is TGTGCCAGCAGCCGAAGGGGGAACACCGGGGAGCTGTTTTTT.

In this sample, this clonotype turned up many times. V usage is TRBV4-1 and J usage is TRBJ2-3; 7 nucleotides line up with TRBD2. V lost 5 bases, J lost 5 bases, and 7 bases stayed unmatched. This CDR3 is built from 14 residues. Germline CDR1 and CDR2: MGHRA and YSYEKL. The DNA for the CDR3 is TGCGCCAGCAGCGCCCCCGGGAGGCGAGATACGCAGTATTTT. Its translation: CASSAPGRRDTQYF.

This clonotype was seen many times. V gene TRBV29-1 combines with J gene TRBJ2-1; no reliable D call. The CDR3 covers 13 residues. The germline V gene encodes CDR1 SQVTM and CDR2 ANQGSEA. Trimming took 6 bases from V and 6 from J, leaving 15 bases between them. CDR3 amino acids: CSVPLLAVNEQFF. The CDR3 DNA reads TGCAGCGTCCCCCTTTTGGCTGTCAATGAGCAGTTCTTC.

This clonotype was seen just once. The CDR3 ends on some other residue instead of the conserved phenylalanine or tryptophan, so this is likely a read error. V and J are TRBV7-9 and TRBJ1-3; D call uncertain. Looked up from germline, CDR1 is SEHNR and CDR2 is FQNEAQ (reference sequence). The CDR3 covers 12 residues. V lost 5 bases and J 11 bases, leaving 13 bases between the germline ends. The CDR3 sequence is CASSLGLDAIYS. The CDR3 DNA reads TGTGCCAGCAGCCTCGGGTTGGACGCCATATATTCT.

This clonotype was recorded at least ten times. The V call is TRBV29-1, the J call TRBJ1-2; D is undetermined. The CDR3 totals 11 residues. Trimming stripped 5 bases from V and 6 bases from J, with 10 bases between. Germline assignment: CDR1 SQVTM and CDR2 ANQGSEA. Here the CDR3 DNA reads TGCAGCGTTCTGGGGTCGGATGGCTACACCTTC. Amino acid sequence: CSVLGSDGYTF.

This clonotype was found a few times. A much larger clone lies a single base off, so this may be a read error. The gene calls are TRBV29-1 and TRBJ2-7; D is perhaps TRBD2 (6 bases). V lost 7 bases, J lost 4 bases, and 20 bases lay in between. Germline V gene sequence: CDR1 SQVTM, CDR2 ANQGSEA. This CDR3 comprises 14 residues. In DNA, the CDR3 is TGCAGCGCTCTATATAGCGGAGATCCATACGAGCAGTACTTC. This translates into CSALYSGDPYEQYF.

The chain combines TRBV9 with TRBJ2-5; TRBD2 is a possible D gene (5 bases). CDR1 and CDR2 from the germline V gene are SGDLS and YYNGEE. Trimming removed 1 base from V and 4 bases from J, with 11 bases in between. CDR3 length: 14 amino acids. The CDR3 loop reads CASSVRTHPETQYF. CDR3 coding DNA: TGTGCCAGCAGCGTAAGGACTCATCCAGAGACCCAGTACTTC.

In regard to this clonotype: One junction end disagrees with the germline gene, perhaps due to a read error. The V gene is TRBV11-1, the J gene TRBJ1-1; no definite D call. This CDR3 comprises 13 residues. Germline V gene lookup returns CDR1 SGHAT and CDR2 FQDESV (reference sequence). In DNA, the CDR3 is TGTACCAGCAGCGCGGGCGGGATCACTGAAGCTTTCTTT. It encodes CTSSAGGITEAFF. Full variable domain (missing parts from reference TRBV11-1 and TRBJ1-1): EAEVAQSPRYKITEKSQAVAFWCDPISGHATLYWYRQILGQGPELLVQFQDESVVDDSQLPKDRFSAERLKGVDSTLKIQPAELGDSAMYLCTSSAGGITEAFFGQGTRLTVV.

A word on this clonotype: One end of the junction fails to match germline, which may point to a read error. The CDR3 loop is CAGSRERDTDTQYF. The CDR3 bases are TGCGCCGGCAGTCGCGAGCGGGACACAGATACGCAGTATTTT. V is TRBV4-3 and J is TRBJ2-3; 7 bases match TRBD2. From germline, CDR1 is LGHNA and CDR2 YSLEER. This CDR3 has 14 residues.

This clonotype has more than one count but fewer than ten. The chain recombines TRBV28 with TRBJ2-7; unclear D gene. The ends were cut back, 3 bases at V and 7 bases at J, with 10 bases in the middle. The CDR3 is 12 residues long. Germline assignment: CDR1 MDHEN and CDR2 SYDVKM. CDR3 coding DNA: TGTGCCAGCAGTTTCACAGCCCGGGAGCAGTACTTC. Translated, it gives CASSFTAREQYF.

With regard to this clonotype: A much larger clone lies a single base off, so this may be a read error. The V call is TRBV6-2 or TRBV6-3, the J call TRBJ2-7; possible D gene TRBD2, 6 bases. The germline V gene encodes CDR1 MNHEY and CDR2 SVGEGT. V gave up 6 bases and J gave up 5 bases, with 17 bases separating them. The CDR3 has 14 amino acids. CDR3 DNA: TGTGCCAGCAGCTTCGGGAGATGGGGCCACGAGCAGTACTTC. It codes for CASSFGRWGHEQYF.

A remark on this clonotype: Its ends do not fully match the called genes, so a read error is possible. As DNA, the CDR3 is TGTGCTAGCTCACTAGAGGGGTCCCATGGCTACACCTTC. The encoded protein is CASSLEGSHGYTF. This chain uses TRBV18 with TRBJ1-2, with D possibly being TRBD1 (5 bases). This CDR3 is built from 13 residues. CDR1 and CDR2 (germline): KGHSH, LQKENI.

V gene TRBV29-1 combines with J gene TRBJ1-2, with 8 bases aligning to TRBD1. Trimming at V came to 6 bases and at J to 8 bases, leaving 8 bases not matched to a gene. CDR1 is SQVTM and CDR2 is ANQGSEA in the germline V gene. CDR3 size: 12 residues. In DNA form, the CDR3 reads TGCAGCGTGCTAGGGACAGGTCAAGGCTACACCTTC. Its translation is CSVLGTGQGYTF.

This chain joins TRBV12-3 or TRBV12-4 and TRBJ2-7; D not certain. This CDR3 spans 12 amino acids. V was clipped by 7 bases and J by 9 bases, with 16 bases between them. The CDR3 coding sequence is TGTGCCAGCAACCCAAACCCGTTCGGGCAGTACTTC. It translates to CASNPNPFGQYF.

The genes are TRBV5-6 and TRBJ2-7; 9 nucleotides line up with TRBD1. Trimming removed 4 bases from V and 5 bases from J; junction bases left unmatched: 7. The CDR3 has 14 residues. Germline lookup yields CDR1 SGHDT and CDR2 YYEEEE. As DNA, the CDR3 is TGTGCCAGCAGCCCAGGGACAGGGTGGCACGAGCAGTACTTC. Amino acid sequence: CASSPGTGWHEQYF.

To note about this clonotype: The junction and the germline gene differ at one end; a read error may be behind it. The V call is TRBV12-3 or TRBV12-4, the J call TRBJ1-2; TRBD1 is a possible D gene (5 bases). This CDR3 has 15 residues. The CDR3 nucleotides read TGTGCCAGCAGTAACACCTCGCCGGTCCGAAGGGGCTATACCTTC. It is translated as CASSNTSPVRRGYTF.